This TCR beta chain was identified in a study of blood T cell repertoires in COVID-19 (dated by TCRdb to the early 2020s). About the investigation overall: Collaborator samples came from the United States, Italy and Spain and covered acute and convalescent phases of COVID-19. The dataset comprised deeply sampled blood TCRbeta repertoires from subjects exposed to, actively infected with, or recovered from COVID-19. Samples came from the ongoing ImmuneRACE study (first 160 participants) plus 1,254 subjects from 6 global collaborators. The material from the prospective study consisted of cDNA or gDNA derived from T cells, B-cell-depleted T cells, or PBMCs. A freely available public database, intended as a resource for researchers studying the immune response to SARS-CoV-2, is where the repertoires were released. Where available, HLA class I and class II types were obtained from metadata supplied by the sample provider rather than from assay-based typing. The sample metadata nearly always contained a de-identified subject ID, COVID-19 status, age in years and sex.

The full study reports these points: The amount of clinical and demographic metadata varied by source and participant and was provided uncurated.

TCRbeta CDR3 regions were amplified from genomic DNA using the immunoSEQ Assay, a bias-controlled multiplex PCR. On the authors' methods: The number of nucleated cells in each sample was estimated from the amplification of reference gene primers within the assay. Sequence reads were collapsed and filtered to measure the absolute abundance of every unique TCRbeta CDR3 rearrangement. For each sample, productive Simpson clonality was calculated as the square root of Simpson's diversity index across productive rearrangements. TCRdb obtained this table from immuneACCESS and retained in-frame rearrangements with V and J assigned. These tables miss some clones; where compared with another copy, unresolved V genes account for less than half of the shortfall, and the remainder is unexplained. V and J calls and clone size are as listed in that table; D and trimming were resolved from the DNA. The table for this sample lists around 130,000 clones; approximately 85% of them were counted only once. Roughly 12% of the sample is in the top ten clones.

A word on this clone: Its antigen is unknown. The sample holds no much larger clone one base away, and base qualities are not on file.

Reading from cysteine to phenylalanine, the CDR3 counts 16 amino acids. Only the CDR3 DNA is retained, 48 bases long and in frame from the first base. Based on the germline V gene, the CDR1 and CDR2 sequences are SGHTA and FQGNSA. V loses 1 base of germline sequence and J loses 7 bases, and the interval between the two ends is 19 bases. Collaborating institutions collected whole blood in K2EDTA tubes following their own protocols. For TCRbeta analysis, collaborators shipped samples in one of three forms: frozen whole blood, isolated PBMCs, or DNA extracted from either of those sample types. The V gene is TRBV7-2 and the J gene is TRBJ2-5; TRBD1 is possibly the D segment (6 matching bases). The source of this sequence is a human donor in a cohort sampled during active COVID-19. Sequencing was done on a sample of peripheral blood. The DNA reads as follows: TGTGCCAGCAGCTTAGTTGCAGGGGCCCGACGAGGGACCCAGTACTTC. This codes for CASSLVAGARRGTQYF.